Listed below are T cell receptor beta chains from one sample, sequenced in a study of cytomegalovirus exposure and HLA in healthy donors. Profiling relied on immunoSEQ multiplex PCR, and the TCRdb table lists in-frame clones only, not all of them. The sample yields under 200,000 clones, approximately 80% seen once. The sequenced sample was PBMCs. These receptor sequences come from a man aged 50 to 60 in good health and CMV-seropositive. CDR3s include the opening cysteine and the closing phenylalanine or tryptophan. The order of the fields is V gene, J gene, clone size, D gene, CDR3 protein, CDR3 DNA. A D gene is named only where the DNA matches it firmly. Size tells how often a clone was seen (once, few, many) or the class of an expanded clone, and some rows leave it out.

v_gene: TRBV7-9
j_gene: TRBJ1-2
abundance: NA
d_gene: TRBD1
CDR3aa: CAGGQYRYGYTF
CDR3nt: TGTGCCGGGGGACAGTACCGCTATGGCTACACCTTC

v_gene: TRBV16
j_gene: TRBJ1-3
abundance: NA
d_gene: NA
CDR3aa: CASSQLANTIYF
CDR3nt: TGTGCCAGCAGCCAACTGGCAAACACCATATATTTT

v_gene: TRBV5-1
j_gene: TRBJ1-1
abundance: NA
d_gene: NA
CDR3aa: CASSLRGNTEAFF
CDR3nt: TGCGCCAGCAGCTTGAGAGGGAACACTGAAGCTTTCTTT

v_gene: TRBV2
j_gene: TRBJ1-4
abundance: once
d_gene: NA
CDR3aa: CASSEQGLVGEKLFF
CDR3nt: TGTGCCAGCAGTGAGCAGGGGTTGGTAGGTGAAAAACTGTTTTTT

v_gene: TRBV9
j_gene: TRBJ1-2
abundance: NA
d_gene: TRBD1
CDR3aa: CASSPRPGTDYGYTF
CDR3nt: TGTGCCAGCAGCCCCCGGCCTGGGACAGATTATGGCTACACCTTC

v_gene: TRBV27
j_gene: TRBJ2-7
abundance: NA
d_gene: NA
CDR3aa: CASKNSGTYEQYF
CDR3nt: TGTGCCAGCAAGAATTCAGGTACCTACGAGCAGTACTTC

v_gene: TRBV7-6
j_gene: TRBJ2-5
abundance: NA
d_gene: TRBD1
CDR3aa: CASSRPGTGYQETQYF
CDR3nt: TGTGCCAGCAGCCGTCCCGGGACAGGGTACCAAGAGACCCAGTACTTC

v_gene: TRBV4-3
j_gene: TRBJ1-1
abundance: NA
d_gene: TRBD1
CDR3aa: CASSQAGTGNTEAFF
CDR3nt: TGCGCCAGCAGCCAAGCCGGGACAGGGAATACTGAAGCTTTCTTT

v_gene: TRBV5-4
j_gene: TRBJ1-6
abundance: NA
d_gene: TRBD1
CDR3aa: CASSSSGTANSPLHF
CDR3nt: TGTGCCAGCAGCTCATCCGGGACAGCAAATTCACCCCTCCACTTT

v_gene: TRBV7-8
j_gene: TRBJ2-7
abundance: NA
d_gene: TRBD1
CDR3aa: CASSLAGTASTRQYF
CDR3nt: TGTGCCAGCAGCTTAGCCGGGACAGCTTCTACGAGGCAGTACTTC

v_gene: TRBV7-2
j_gene: TRBJ2-2
abundance: NA
d_gene: NA
CDR3aa: CASSPSRPGTGELFF
CDR3nt: TGTGCCAGCAGCCCCAGTAGACCGGGCACCGGGGAGCTGTTTTTT

v_gene: TRBV2
j_gene: TRBJ1-2
abundance: few
d_gene: NA
CDR3aa: CASSEGGGQNYGYTF
CDR3nt: TGTGCCAGCAGTGAAGGCGGTGGACAGAACTATGGCTACACCTTC

v_gene: TRBV7-2
j_gene: TRBJ2-7
abundance: NA
d_gene: TRBD1
CDR3aa: CASSLTGGYEQYF
CDR3nt: TGTGCCAGCAGTCTCACAGGGGGGTACGAGCAGTACTTC

v_gene: TRBV30
j_gene: TRBJ2-2
abundance: NA
d_gene: TRBD1
CDR3aa: CAWSVRGTGKNTGELFF
CDR3nt: TGTGCCTGGAGTGTACGGGGGACAGGGAAGAACACCGGGGAGCTGTTTTTT

v_gene: TRBV30
j_gene: TRBJ1-1
abundance: NA
d_gene: TRBD1
CDR3aa: CAWNDHRGRNTEAFF
CDR3nt: TGTGCCTGGAATGACCACAGGGGCAGGAACACTGAAGCTTTCTTT

v_gene: TRBV5-1
j_gene: TRBJ1-1
abundance: NA
d_gene: NA
CDR3aa: CASSLEPTGSTEAFF
CDR3nt: TGCGCCAGCAGCTTGGAACCCACAGGGAGCACTGAAGCTTTCTTT

v_gene: TRBV10-1
j_gene: TRBJ1-2
abundance: NA
d_gene: TRBD1
CDR3aa: CASSEAPTGDPYGYTF
CDR3nt: TGCGCCAGCAGTGAGGCCCCGACAGGGGACCCCTATGGCTACACCTTC

v_gene: TRBV11-1
j_gene: TRBJ2-7
abundance: NA
d_gene: NA
CDR3aa: CASSFIPGSSYEQYF
CDR3nt: TGTGCCAGCAGCTTTATCCCGGGGAGCTCCTACGAGCAGTACTTC

v_gene: TRBV10-2
j_gene: TRBJ1-2
abundance: NA
d_gene: NA
CDR3aa: CASSPTGEGGYTF
CDR3nt: TGCGCCAGCAGCCCCACCGGGGAGGGTGGCTACACCTTC

v_gene: TRBV5-1
j_gene: TRBJ2-7
abundance: NA
d_gene: NA
CDR3aa: CASSFRSPIGDRQYEQYF
CDR3nt: TGCGCCAGCAGCTTCAGATCCCCTATCGGCGACAGGCAATACGAGCAGTACTTC

v_gene: TRBV2
j_gene: TRBJ1-6
abundance: NA
d_gene: NA
CDR3aa: CASSNREALHF
CDR3nt: TGTGCCAGCAGTAACAGGGAAGCCCTCCACTTT

v_gene: TRBV5-1
j_gene: TRBJ1-1
abundance: NA
d_gene: NA
CDR3aa: CASSSNAGPGGAGTEAFF
CDR3nt: TGCGCCAGCAGCTCCAACGCGGGTCCTGGGGGCGCCGGCACTGAAGCTTTCTTT

v_gene: TRBV12-2
j_gene: TRBJ2-7
abundance: NA
d_gene: NA
CDR3aa: CASRLGPSQYGTVTYEQYF
CDR3nt: TGTGCAAGTCGCTTAGGCCCGTCACAATACGGGACAGTTACCTACGAGCAGTACTTC

v_gene: TRBV25-1
j_gene: TRBJ2-2
abundance: NA
d_gene: NA
CDR3aa: CASSEFPGAELNTGELFF
CDR3nt: TGTGCCAGCAGTGAATTTCCAGGGGCAGAATTGAACACCGGGGAGCTGTTTTTT

v_gene: TRBV18
j_gene: TRBJ1-5
abundance: NA
d_gene: TRBD1
CDR3aa: CASSQTGGGYSNQPQHF
CDR3nt: TGTGCCAGCTCACAAACAGGGGGCGGATATAGCAATCAGCCCCAGCATTTT

v_gene: TRBV9
j_gene: TRBJ2-3
abundance: few
d_gene: NA
CDR3aa: CASSRGFGDPTDTQYF
CDR3nt: TGTGCCAGCAGCCGAGGGTTTGGGGATCCCACAGATACGCAGTATTTT

v_gene: TRBV9
j_gene: TRBJ2-7
abundance: NA
d_gene: NA
CDR3aa: CASSVVVGEQYF
CDR3nt: TGTGCCAGCAGCGTAGTTGTCGGCGAGCAGTACTTC

v_gene: TRBV9
j_gene: TRBJ2-2
abundance: NA
d_gene: NA
CDR3aa: CASSVGPTGELFF
CDR3nt: TGTGCCAGCAGCGTAGGGCCAACCGGGGAGCTGTTTTTT

v_gene: TRBV30
j_gene: TRBJ1-2
abundance: few
d_gene: NA
CDR3aa: CAWRGGQDNYGYTF
CDR3nt: TGTGCCTGGAGGGGTGGGCAGGATAACTATGGCTACACCTTC

v_gene: TRBV5-1
j_gene: TRBJ2-7
abundance: NA
d_gene: TRBD2
CDR3aa: CASSLDGGGASYEQYF
CDR3nt: TGCGCCAGCAGCTTGGACGGCGGGGGGGCCTCCTACGAGCAGTACTTC

v_gene: TRBV18
j_gene: TRBJ2-2
abundance: NA
d_gene: NA
CDR3aa: CASSPDIRRTGELFF
CDR3nt: TGTGCCAGCTCACCTGATATTAGGAGGACCGGGGAGCTGTTTTTT

v_gene: TRBV4-3
j_gene: TRBJ2-7
abundance: NA
d_gene: NA
CDR3aa: CASSQDRNKQYEQYF
CDR3nt: TGCGCCAGCAGCCAGGACAGAAACAAACAATACGAGCAGTACTTC

v_gene: TRBV19
j_gene: TRBJ2-7
abundance: NA
d_gene: NA
CDR3aa: CASSTIDSGSYEQYF
CDR3nt: TGTGCCAGTAGTACTATAGACTCGGGCTCCTACGAGCAGTACTTC

v_gene: TRBV30
j_gene: TRBJ1-5
abundance: few
d_gene: NA
CDR3aa: CAWSTGAGVQPQHF
CDR3nt: TGTGCCTGGAGTACAGGCGCAGGGGTTCAGCCCCAGCATTTT

v_gene: TRBV6-5
j_gene: TRBJ1-5
abundance: NA
d_gene: NA
CDR3aa: CASSEETFTPQHF
CDR3nt: TGTGCCAGCAGTGAAGAGACATTCACGCCCCAGCATTTT

v_gene: TRBV9
j_gene: TRBJ2-1
abundance: NA
d_gene: TRBD2
CDR3aa: CASSVPSSGGESSYNEQFF
CDR3nt: TGTGCCAGCAGCGTCCCTTCTAGCGGGGGGGAGAGCTCCTACAATGAGCAGTTCTTC

v_gene: TRBV7-2
j_gene: TRBJ2-7
abundance: once
d_gene: TRBD1
CDR3aa: CASSLGPGTGGYEQYF
CDR3nt: TGTGCCAGCAGCTTAGGCCCCGGGACAGGGGGTTACGAGCAGTACTTC

v_gene: TRBV27
j_gene: TRBJ2-7
abundance: NA
d_gene: TRBD1
CDR3aa: CASSLLGQGNEQYF
CDR3nt: TGTGCCAGCAGTTTGCTAGGACAGGGGAACGAGCAGTACTTC

v_gene: TRBV12-2
j_gene: TRBJ2-7
abundance: NA
d_gene: NA
CDR3aa: CASRLAEPGQRPRGF
CDR3nt: TGTGCAAGTCGCTTAGCAGAACCGGGACAAAGACCTAGGGGGTTC

v_gene: TRBV7-8
j_gene: TRBJ1-1
abundance: NA
d_gene: NA
CDR3aa: CASSLDAAIAEAFF
CDR3nt: TGTGCCAGCAGCTTAGACGCGGCGATCGCTGAAGCTTTCTTT

v_gene: TRBV11-1
j_gene: TRBJ2-3
abundance: NA
d_gene: TRBD1
CDR3aa: CASSPGGKDTQYF
CDR3nt: TGTGCCAGCAGCCCAGGGGGTAAGGATACGCAGTATTTT

v_gene: TRBV2
j_gene: TRBJ2-7
abundance: NA
d_gene: TRBD2
CDR3aa: CASPRGGYEQYF
CDR3nt: TGTGCCAGTCCCCGGGGAGGGTACGAGCAGTACTTC

v_gene: TRBV6-1
j_gene: TRBJ1-1
abundance: NA
d_gene: NA
CDR3aa: CASIEGGLNTEAFF
CDR3nt: TGTGCCAGCATAGAGGGGGGGCTAAACACTGAAGCTTTCTTT

v_gene: TRBV5-1
j_gene: TRBJ2-1
abundance: NA
d_gene: TRBD2
CDR3aa: CASPTSGYRYHEQFF
CDR3nt: TGCGCCAGCCCTACTAGCGGCTATAGATATCATGAGCAGTTCTTC

v_gene: TRBV7-6
j_gene: TRBJ1-2
abundance: NA
d_gene: TRBD1
CDR3aa: CASSPRDSLLYGYTF
CDR3nt: TGTGCCAGCAGCCCTCGGGACAGCCTACTCTATGGCTACACCTTC

v_gene: TRBV4-2
j_gene: TRBJ1-1
abundance: NA
d_gene: NA
CDR3aa: CASSPGQLNTEAFF
CDR3nt: TGTGCCAGCAGCCCTGGACAGTTGAACACTGAAGCTTTCTTT

v_gene: TRBV19
j_gene: TRBJ1-2
abundance: NA
d_gene: NA
CDR3aa: CASSIGFMGQYGYTF
CDR3nt: TGTGCCAGTAGTATCGGATTTATGGGGCAATATGGCTACACCTTC

v_gene: TRBV18
j_gene: TRBJ1-1
abundance: NA
d_gene: NA
CDR3aa: CASSPRTAPNTEAFF
CDR3nt: TGTGCCAGCTCACCAAGGACAGCTCCCAACACTGAAGCTTTCTTT

v_gene: TRBV6-6
j_gene: TRBJ1-6
abundance: NA
d_gene: NA
CDR3aa: CASSYSWSSYNSPLHF
CDR3nt: TGTGCCAGCAGTTACTCTTGGAGCTCCTATAATTCACCCCTCCACTTT

v_gene: TRBV7-9
j_gene: TRBJ1-6
abundance: NA
d_gene: TRBD1
CDR3aa: CASSLVTGQGGGSPLHF
CDR3nt: TGTGCCAGCAGCTTAGTCACCGGACAGGGGGGAGGTTCACCCCTCCACTTT

v_gene: TRBV5-1
j_gene: TRBJ2-7
abundance: NA
d_gene: TRBD2
CDR3aa: CASSLLASGASSYEQYF
CDR3nt: TGCGCCAGCAGCTTGTTGGCTAGCGGGGCCAGCTCCTACGAGCAGTACTTC

v_gene: TRBV28
j_gene: TRBJ1-4
abundance: NA
d_gene: TRBD1
CDR3aa: CASSAPGQAFNEKLFF
CDR3nt: TGTGCCAGCAGCGCCCCCGGACAGGCCTTTAATGAAAAACTGTTTTTT

v_gene: TRBV10-3
j_gene: TRBJ2-1
abundance: few
d_gene: TRBD2
CDR3aa: CAINREGSSYNEQFF
CDR3nt: TGTGCCATCAATCGGGAGGGGAGCTCCTACAATGAGCAGTTCTTC

v_gene: TRBV6-5
j_gene: TRBJ1-4
abundance: NA
d_gene: TRBD1
CDR3aa: CASSYSSRDRGEKLFF
CDR3nt: TGTGCCAGCAGTTACTCGAGTAGGGACAGGGGTGAAAAACTGTTTTTT

v_gene: TRBV5-4
j_gene: TRBJ1-2
abundance: NA
d_gene: NA
CDR3aa: CASSLHETGGGYTF
CDR3nt: TGTGCCAGCAGCTTGCATGAGACAGGAGGTGGCTACACCTTC

v_gene: TRBV6-6
j_gene: TRBJ2-7
abundance: few
d_gene: TRBD1
CDR3aa: CASSQQGFGSSYEQYF
CDR3nt: TGTGCCAGCAGTCAACAGGGGTTTGGGAGCTCCTACGAGCAGTACTTC

v_gene: TRBV7-9
j_gene: TRBJ1-5
abundance: NA
d_gene: NA
CDR3aa: CASSDTDGDQPQHF
CDR3nt: TGTGCCAGCAGCGACACTGACGGGGATCAGCCCCAGCATTTT

v_gene: TRBV5-4
j_gene: TRBJ2-1
abundance: NA
d_gene: TRBD2
CDR3aa: CASSPGGAGGYGEQFF
CDR3nt: TGTGCCAGCAGCCCCGGGGGAGCGGGGGGATATGGTGAGCAGTTCTTC